The rows below give T cell receptor beta chains drawn from one sample of a study of blood T cell repertoires in COVID-19. Data came from immunoSEQ multiplex PCR; TCRdb stores just in-frame clones and leaves some out. The sample holds 300,000 to 350,000 clones, 90% seen once. The sample consisted of PBMCs or T cells enriched from blood (not recorded which). These receptors were taken from a woman aged 25 to 39 who had been exposed to COVID-19. CDR3s include the opening cysteine and the closing phenylalanine or tryptophan. The D gene is left open where the match is weak. Only some rows state a clone size, as once, few, many or a class for expanded clones.

V gene	D gene	clone size	J gene	CDR3 protein	CDR3 DNA
TRBV6-5	TRBD1	NA	TRBJ1-2	CASDYSTGLYGYTF	TGTGCCAGCGACTATTCGACAGGGCTCTATGGCTACACCTTC
TRBV7-2	NA	NA	TRBJ2-5	CASSLVGSQETQYF	TGTGCCAGCAGCTTAGTTGGCAGCCAAGAGACCCAGTACTTC
TRBV30	NA	NA	TRBJ1-2	CAWMGRRGLGGYTF	TGTGCCTGGATGGGTCGCAGGGGTCTCGGGGGCTACACCTTC
TRBV7-9	NA	NA	TRBJ2-3	CASSLVQSTDTQYF	TGTGCCAGCAGCTTAGTCCAGTCAACAGATACGCAGTATTTT
TRBV5-4	NA	NA	TRBJ1-6	CASSSTGLNSPLHF	TGTGCCAGCAGCTCGACAGGTTTGAATTCACCCCTCCACTTT
TRBV5-6	TRBD1	few	TRBJ1-5	CASSHTGDYQPQHF	TGTGCCAGCAGTCATACAGGGGATTATCAGCCCCAGCATTTT
TRBV9	TRBD2	NA	TRBJ2-1	CASSVTSAYYNEQFF	TGTGCCAGCAGCGTGACTAGCGCCTACTACAATGAGCAGTTCTTC
TRBV6-2/TRBV6-3	TRBD1	NA	TRBJ2-7	CASSDRYRGYEQYF	TGTGCCAGCAGCGACAGATACAGGGGCTACGAGCAGTACTTC
TRBV5-6	NA	NA	TRBJ1-4	CASSWVRGTNEKLFF	TGTGCCAGCAGCTGGGTAAGGGGGACTAATGAAAAACTGTTTTTT
TRBV5-1	NA	NA	TRBJ1-5	CASSVSGDNNQPQHF	TGCGCCAGCAGCGTGTCAGGGGACAACAATCAGCCCCAGCATTTT
TRBV5-6	NA	NA	TRBJ1-1	CASSLASGSRLRAFF	TGTGCCAGCAGCTTGGCTTCAGGGTCTCGGTTGCGGGCTTTCTTT
TRBV5-4	TRBD1	NA	TRBJ2-2	CASSPDLAGGNTGELFF	TGTGCCAGCAGCCCCGACCTGGCAGGGGGGAACACCGGGGAGCTGTTTTTT
TRBV6-2/TRBV6-3	NA	NA	TRBJ1-5	CASSYSLGADQPQHF	TGTGCCAGCAGTTACTCGCTGGGGGCGGATCAGCCCCAGCATTTT
TRBV5-1	NA	NA	TRBJ2-1	CASSSGDIRGTYNEQFF	TGCGCCAGCAGCTCTGGGGATATACGGGGGACCTACAATGAGCAGTTCTTC
TRBV27	TRBD1	NA	TRBJ1-2	CASSGLPSGTANGYTF	TGTGCCAGCAGTGGCTTGCCCTCCGGGACAGCGAATGGCTACACCTTC
TRBV29-1	TRBD2	NA	TRBJ2-5	CSARGLLQGRSQYF	TGCAGCGCAAGGGGACTACTTCAGGGCCGGTCCCAGTACTTC
TRBV18	TRBD1	NA	TRBJ1-2	CASSPDRAGGGYTF	TGTGCCAGCTCACCGGACAGGGCTGGGGGCGGCTACACCTTC
TRBV5-1	NA	NA	TRBJ2-1	CASSAGRNEQFF	TGCGCCAGCAGCGCGGGCAGGAATGAGCAGTTCTTC
TRBV14	NA	NA	TRBJ1-1	CASSQVARGEAFF	TGTGCCAGCAGCCAAGTTGCGAGGGGGGAAGCTTTCTTT
TRBV3-1/TRBV3-2	NA	NA	TRBJ2-5	CASSQGTSLSQETQYF	TGTGCCAGCAGCCAAGGAACTAGCTTAAGCCAAGAGACCCAGTACTTC
TRBV6-5	NA	NA	TRBJ2-3	CASSYGGGLSDTQYF	TGTGCCAGCAGTTACGGGGGGGGCCTGTCAGATACGCAGTATTTT
TRBV19	NA	NA	TRBJ1-2	CASSIRGQRDYYGYTF	TGTGCCAGTAGTATACGCGGACAGAGAGATTACTATGGCTACACCTTC
TRBV6-5	TRBD1	NA	TRBJ1-5	CASKSQGLSNQPQHF	TGTGCCAGCAAATCACAGGGGCTTAGCAATCAGCCCCAGCATTTT
TRBV6-6	TRBD1	NA	TRBJ2-6	CASSSPPPGQGVPGANVLTF	TGTGCCAGCAGCTCCCCTCCTCCGGGACAGGGAGTTCCTGGGGCCAACGTCCTGACTTTC
TRBV7-6	TRBD1	NA	TRBJ2-2	CASSPGQGRGTGELFF	TGTGCCAGCAGCCCTGGACAGGGGAGAGGAACCGGGGAGCTGTTTTTT
TRBV14	NA	medium-sized	TRBJ1-2	CASSLDRSLGYTF	TGTGCCAGCAGTCTCGACAGGAGTCTTGGCTACACCTTC